These T cell receptor beta chains were read from a single sample in a study of T-cell reconstitution after alpha-beta-depleted transplantation in children. MiXCR, run by TCRdb on the PCR reads, gives a single entry per CDR3 protein. In the table there are 670,000 or so distinct CDR3 sequences, around 13% of which are singletons. The sequencing here drew on PBMCs, taken before TCRalphabeta/CD19-depleted stem cell transplant. These receptors all come from a girl aged 2-10 years with congenital amegakaryocytic thrombocytopenia, due to receive a stem cell transplant. Each CDR3 is given with its conserved first and last residue. D genes are given only for firm matches. Some rows mark clone size as missing; the rest say once, few, many or name a class of expanded clone.

D gene: .
V gene: TRBV20-1
clone size: many
J gene: TRBJ1-4
CDR3 DNA: TGCAGTGCTAGAGACCCCTCAAGACAGCCAACTAATGAAAAACTGTTTTTT
CDR3 protein: CSARDPSRQPTNEKLFF

D gene: .
V gene: TRBV5-1
clone size: many
J gene: TRBJ2-7
CDR3 DNA: TGCGCCAGCAGCTTGGATAGCGACTCCTACGAGCAGTACTTC
CDR3 protein: CASSLDSDSYEQYF

D gene: .
V gene: TRBV5-1
clone size: .
J gene: TRBJ2-5
CDR3 DNA: TGCGCCAGCAGCACCTGGACAGATCCACAAGAGACCCAGTACTTC
CDR3 protein: CASSTWTDPQETQYF

D gene: .
V gene: TRBV11-2
clone size: few
J gene: TRBJ1-1
CDR3 DNA: TGTGCCAGCAGCCATACACGCGAAGCTTTCTTT
CDR3 protein: CASSHTREAFF

D gene: .
V gene: TRBV20-1
clone size: few
J gene: TRBJ1-4
CDR3 DNA: TGCAGTGCTAGTTCTGGGAACAATGAAAAACTGTTTTTT
CDR3 protein: CSASSGNNEKLFF

D gene: .
V gene: TRBV29-1
clone size: .
J gene: TRBJ2-5
CDR3 DNA: TGCAGCGTTGATTTCCAGGAGCAAGAGACCCAGTACTTC
CDR3 protein: CSVDFQEQETQYF

D gene: .
V gene: TRBV18
clone size: .
J gene: TRBJ1-5
CDR3 DNA: TGTGCCAGCTCACCCTACGATCAGCCCCAGCATTTT
CDR3 protein: CASSPYDQPQHF

D gene: .
V gene: TRBV14
clone size: .
J gene: TRBJ2-1
CDR3 DNA: TGTGCCAGCAGCCAATGGGGGTACAATGAGCAGTTCTTC
CDR3 protein: CASSQWGYNEQFF

D gene: TRBD2
V gene: TRBV12-3/TRBV12-4
clone size: few
J gene: TRBJ2-1
CDR3 DNA: TGTGCAATCTGGACTAGCGGGTACAATGAGCAGTTCTTC
CDR3 protein: CAIWTSGYNEQFF

D gene: .
V gene: TRBV5-1
clone size: many
J gene: TRBJ2-5
CDR3 DNA: TGCGCCAGCAGCTTGGGACACGGAGAGACCCAGTACTTC
CDR3 protein: CASSLGHGETQYF

D gene: TRBD1
V gene: TRBV2
clone size: .
J gene: TRBJ2-7
CDR3 DNA: TGTGCCAGCAGTGGAGCAACAGGGGGCTACGAGCAGTACTTC
CDR3 protein: CASSGATGGYEQYF

D gene: .
V gene: TRBV9
clone size: .
J gene: TRBJ2-7
CDR3 DNA: TGTGCCAGCAGCGTAGGACTAGGAGATCGCGAGCAGTACTTC
CDR3 protein: CASSVGLGDREQYF

D gene: TRBD2
V gene: TRBV20-1
clone size: many
J gene: TRBJ2-3
CDR3 DNA: TGCAGTGCTAGCGACACTAGCGGGAGGGATACGCAGTATTTT
CDR3 protein: CSASDTSGRDTQYF

D gene: .
V gene: TRBV28
clone size: many
J gene: TRBJ1-5
CDR3 DNA: TGTGCCAGCAGTTTCCGACACAGGCGTAGCAATCAGCCCCAGCATTTT
CDR3 protein: CASSFRHRRSNQPQHF

D gene: .
V gene: TRBV5-1
clone size: many
J gene: TRBJ2-1
CDR3 DNA: TGCGCCAGCAGCTTGGTTCTTAGCGGAAACAATGAGCAGTTCTTC
CDR3 protein: CASSLVLSGNNEQFF

D gene: TRBD1
V gene: TRBV5-1
clone size: few
J gene: TRBJ2-7
CDR3 DNA: TGCGCCAGCACCTTGGGACAGGCCCACGAGCAGTACTTC
CDR3 protein: CASTLGQAHEQYF

D gene: .
V gene: TRBV29-1
clone size: .
J gene: TRBJ2-7
CDR3 DNA: TGCAGCGTTGAAGAGGAGGAGGACGCAACCTACGAGCAGTACTTC
CDR3 protein: CSVEEEEDATYEQYF

D gene: TRBD1
V gene: TRBV5-1
clone size: .
J gene: TRBJ2-2
CDR3 DNA: TGCGCCTGGAAGACAGGGGCGAACACCGGGGAGCTGTTTTTT
CDR3 protein: CAWKTGANTGELFF

D gene: .
V gene: TRBV25-1
clone size: many
J gene: TRBJ1-1
CDR3 DNA: TGTGCCAGCAGAAAAGGCAGCGACGGCACTGAAGCTTTCTTT
CDR3 protein: CASRKGSDGTEAFF

D gene: TRBD2
V gene: TRBV3-1
clone size: .
J gene: TRBJ2-1
CDR3 DNA: TGTGCCAGCGAGGGCGGGAGGTACAACAATGAGCAGTTCTTC
CDR3 protein: CASEGGRYNNEQFF

D gene: .
V gene: TRBV6-1
clone size: .
J gene: TRBJ2-7
CDR3 DNA: TGTGCCAGCAGAGTCCCCGGAGGGCACGAGCAGTACTTC
CDR3 protein: CASRVPGGHEQYF

D gene: .
V gene: TRBV10-3
clone size: .
J gene: TRBJ2-2
CDR3 DNA: TGTGCCATCGGAAGCGGAGACACCGGGGAGCTGTTTTTT
CDR3 protein: CAIGSGDTGELFF

D gene: .
V gene: TRBV27
clone size: many
J gene: TRBJ1-5
CDR3 DNA: TGTGCCAGCAGTTTCCCTTTAGCGGGGCGGCAGCCCCAGCATTTT
CDR3 protein: CASSFPLAGRQPQHF

D gene: .
V gene: TRBV5-1
clone size: .
J gene: TRBJ2-2
CDR3 DNA: TGCGCCAGCAGCTTCCCGGGGAGCACCGGGGAGCTGTTTTTT
CDR3 protein: CASSFPGSTGELFF

D gene: TRBD2
V gene: TRBV4-1
clone size: many
J gene: TRBJ2-3
CDR3 DNA: TGCGCCAGCAGCCCAACCAGACTAGCGGGAGAAACGCAGTATTTT
CDR3 protein: CASSPTRLAGETQYF

D gene: .
V gene: TRBV20-1
clone size: many
J gene: TRBJ2-1
CDR3 DNA: TGCAGTGCTAGAGATCCCCCCACCGGCAATGAGCAGTTCTTC
CDR3 protein: CSARDPPTGNEQFF

D gene: TRBD1
V gene: TRBV29-1
clone size: many
J gene: TRBJ1-2
CDR3 DNA: TGCAGCGTTGAGGATTGGGACAGGTCTAACTATGGCTACACCTTC
CDR3 protein: CSVEDWDRSNYGYTF

D gene: .
V gene: TRBV4-1
clone size: many
J gene: TRBJ1-5
CDR3 DNA: TGCGCCAGCAGCCAAGAGGGGGCAGGAGATCAGCCCCAGCATTTT
CDR3 protein: CASSQEGAGDQPQHF

D gene: TRBD1
V gene: TRBV20-1
clone size: few
J gene: TRBJ1-1
CDR3 DNA: TGCAGTGCGCAAAACAGGGGGCGGAACACTGAAGCTTTCTTT
CDR3 protein: CSAQNRGRNTEAFF

D gene: TRBD1
V gene: TRBV18
clone size: few
J gene: TRBJ2-7
CDR3 DNA: TGTGCCAGCTCACCTAACGACAGGGTCTACGAGCAGTACTTC
CDR3 protein: CASSPNDRVYEQYF

D gene: TRBD1
V gene: TRBV5-1
clone size: many
J gene: TRBJ1-4
CDR3 DNA: TGCGCCAGCAGCTTGGCCGGGACAGGGGGCTTAATGGAAAAACTGTTTTTT
CDR3 protein: CASSLAGTGGLMEKLFF

D gene: TRBD2
V gene: TRBV11-1
clone size: many
J gene: TRBJ2-7
CDR3 DNA: TGTGCCAGCAGCTTGGCTGACGGGACTAACGAGCAGTACTTC
CDR3 protein: CASSLADGTNEQYF

D gene: .
V gene: TRBV20-1
clone size: .
J gene: TRBJ2-3
CDR3 DNA: TGCAGTGCTAGAGATCTAGTTACTCACACAGATACGCAGTATTTT
CDR3 protein: CSARDLVTHTDTQYF

D gene: .
V gene: TRBV20-1
clone size: many
J gene: TRBJ2-5
CDR3 DNA: TGCAGTGCTACGAGAGAAAACCAAGAGACCCAGTACTTC
CDR3 protein: CSATRENQETQYF

D gene: .
V gene: TRBV9
clone size: many
J gene: TRBJ1-1
CDR3 DNA: TGTGCCAGCAGCGTAGCTCAGGCAGGGAGCACTGAAGCTTTCTTT
CDR3 protein: CASSVAQAGSTEAFF

D gene: .
V gene: TRBV5-6
clone size: .
J gene: TRBJ2-2
CDR3 DNA: TGTGCCAGCAGCTCTCAGACAGGAAGTGACACCGGGGAGCTGTTTTTT
CDR3 protein: CASSSQTGSDTGELFF

D gene: .
V gene: TRBV29-1
clone size: few
J gene: TRBJ1-1
CDR3 DNA: TGCAGCGTTGATGGAGGTCACACTGAAGCTTTCTTT
CDR3 protein: CSVDGGHTEAFF

D gene: TRBD1
V gene: TRBV20-1
clone size: .
J gene: TRBJ2-1
CDR3 DNA: TGCAGTGCTAGAGATGGGGACAGGGAATCGGTGCAGTTCTTC
CDR3 protein: CSARDGDRESVQFF

D gene: .
V gene: TRBV5-5
clone size: few
J gene: TRBJ1-2
CDR3 DNA: TGTGCCAGCAGCTCGGAGTTTAACTATGGCTACACCTTC
CDR3 protein: CASSSEFNYGYTF

D gene: TRBD1
V gene: TRBV5-1
clone size: many
J gene: TRBJ2-5
CDR3 DNA: TGCGCCAGCAACCGGGACAGGGATGAGACCCAGTACTTC
CDR3 protein: CASNRDRDETQYF

D gene: TRBD2
V gene: TRBV7-2
clone size: .
J gene: TRBJ2-2
CDR3 DNA: TGTGCCAGCAGCCCCGCCTTGGGAGCGGGAGTTTCCGGGGAGCTGTTTTTT
CDR3 protein: CASSPALGAGVSGELFF

D gene: TRBD1
V gene: TRBV23-1
clone size: .
J gene: TRBJ2-3
CDR3 DNA: TGCGCCAGCAGTCAATCCTTTCGGTCTGGGACAGGGCTCGCAGATACGCAGTATTTT
CDR3 protein: CASSQSFRSGTGLADTQYF

D gene: .
V gene: TRBV27
clone size: few
J gene: TRBJ2-7
CDR3 DNA: TGTGCCAGCAGTCTAGCTGTCGGTGGCGAGCAGTACTTC
CDR3 protein: CASSLAVGGEQYF

D gene: TRBD2
V gene: TRBV7-8
clone size: many
J gene: TRBJ2-3
CDR3 DNA: TGTGCCAGCAGCTCTAGCGGGAGGAGGGCAGATACGCAGTATTTT
CDR3 protein: CASSSSGRRADTQYF

D gene: TRBD1
V gene: TRBV28
clone size: .
J gene: TRBJ2-7
CDR3 DNA: TGTGCCAGCAGACCCCCTATTAAACAGGGGTTGGACACCTACGAGCAGTACTTC
CDR3 protein: CASRPPIKQGLDTYEQYF

D gene: .
V gene: TRBV18
clone size: many
J gene: TRBJ2-3
CDR3 DNA: TGTGCCAGCTCACCAGGCCAGCGTAGCACAGATACGCAGTATTTT
CDR3 protein: CASSPGQRSTDTQYF

D gene: .
V gene: TRBV5-5
clone size: .
J gene: TRBJ1-1
CDR3 DNA: TGTGCCAGCAGTTGGGCCAGGGAGCAGGATGAAGCTTTCTTT
CDR3 protein: CASSWAREQDEAFF

D gene: .
V gene: TRBV7-6
clone size: many
J gene: TRBJ2-1
CDR3 DNA: TGTGCCAGCAGCTTAGACTGGAATGAGCAGTTCTTC
CDR3 protein: CASSLDWNEQFF

D gene: .
V gene: TRBV5-1
clone size: many
J gene: TRBJ1-5
CDR3 DNA: TGCGCCAGCAGTTCTTCAGGGGAGGGTCAGCCCCAGCATTTT
CDR3 protein: CASSSSGEGQPQHF

D gene: .
V gene: TRBV5-1
clone size: many
J gene: TRBJ1-2
CDR3 DNA: TGCGCCAGCAGCTTGGGAGGGGAAGCGAGGGGCTACACCTTC
CDR3 protein: CASSLGGEARGYTF

D gene: .
V gene: TRBV3-1
clone size: few
J gene: TRBJ2-5
CDR3 DNA: TGTGCCAGCAGCCACCATGGGACGGTTGGGGGAGAGACCCAGTACTTC
CDR3 protein: CASSHHGTVGGETQYF

D gene: TRBD2
V gene: TRBV12-3/TRBV12-4
clone size: few
J gene: TRBJ2-7
CDR3 DNA: TGTGCCAGCAGTTATCTAAGACTAGCGGGCTACGAGCAGTACTTC
CDR3 protein: CASSYLRLAGYEQYF

D gene: TRBD1
V gene: TRBV11-2
clone size: few
J gene: TRBJ2-7
CDR3 DNA: TGTGCCAGCAGTTGGACAGGGGTCTACGAGCAGTACTTC
CDR3 protein: CASSWTGVYEQYF

D gene: .
V gene: TRBV5-1
clone size: many
J gene: TRBJ2-2
CDR3 DNA: TGCGCCAGCAGTCCGACCGGACAGCGGATTAACACCGGGGAGCTGTTTTTT
CDR3 protein: CASSPTGQRINTGELFF

D gene: .
V gene: TRBV5-1
clone size: .
J gene: TRBJ2-7
CDR3 DNA: TGCGCCAGCAGCCCCCTGGGTGGGCCGTACGAGCAGTACTTC
CDR3 protein: CASSPLGGPYEQYF